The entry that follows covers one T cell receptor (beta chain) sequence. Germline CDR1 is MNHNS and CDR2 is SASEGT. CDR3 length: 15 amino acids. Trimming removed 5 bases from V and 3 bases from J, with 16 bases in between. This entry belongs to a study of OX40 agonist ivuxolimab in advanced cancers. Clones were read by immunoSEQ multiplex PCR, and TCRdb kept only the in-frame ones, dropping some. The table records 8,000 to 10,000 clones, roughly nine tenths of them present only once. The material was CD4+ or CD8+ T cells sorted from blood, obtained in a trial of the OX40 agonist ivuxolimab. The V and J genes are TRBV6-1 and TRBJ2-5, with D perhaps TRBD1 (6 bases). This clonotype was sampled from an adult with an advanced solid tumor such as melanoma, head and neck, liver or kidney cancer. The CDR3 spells CASSPKTGEKETQYF. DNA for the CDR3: TGTGCCAGCAGTCCTAAGACAGGAGAAAAAGAGACCCAGTACTTC.